This is a list of T cell receptor beta chains from one sample in a study of neoadjuvant nivolumab and ipilimumab in lung cancer. Here immunoSEQ multiplex PCR was the method, and the copy in TCRdb shows in-frame clones only, minus some. The sample has about 3,800 clones; more than 70% are singletons. This sample comprised adjacent normal lung tissue, obtained after neoadjuvant nivolumab, alone or with ipilimumab, at or shortly before surgery. These receptors all stem from an adult with non-small cell lung cancer. Both conserved end residues are part of each CDR3. Fields, in order: J gene, D gene, clone size, V gene, CDR3 DNA, CDR3 protein. D genes are given only for firm matches. Size values are once, few and many counts, or a class for expanded clones, and some rows have none.

TRBJ1-5 NA NA TRBV2 TGTGCCAGCAGTGACGACAGTAATCAGCCCCAGCATTTT CASSDDSNQPQHF
TRBJ2-3 TRBD1 NA TRBV5-1 TGCGCCAGCAGCCATTGGACAGGGGGCAAGACAGATACGCAGTATTTT CASSHWTGGKTDTQYF
TRBJ1-2 NA NA TRBV7-9 TGTGCCAGCAGCTTAGGGATCTATGGCTACACCTTC CASSLGIYGYTF
TRBJ2-5 NA NA TRBV15 TGTGCCACCAGCAAATTTGGCTACGAGACCCAGTACTTC CATSKFGYETQYF
TRBJ2-7 NA NA TRBV2 TGTGCCAGCAGTGAAGCGGTAATCTCCTACGAGCAGTACTTC CASSEAVISYEQYF
TRBJ2-1 TRBD2 NA TRBV7-3 TGTGCCAGCAGCTTAAGACTAGCGGGAGAGGATGAGCAGTTCTTC CASSLRLAGEDEQFF
TRBJ1-3 TRBD1 NA TRBV10-3 TGTGCCATCCGACAGGGTGAAAACACCATATATTTT CAIRQGENTIYF
TRBJ2-7 NA NA TRBV5-1 TGCGCCAGCAGCTTGGGTCTATCACTAACGGGCCCCAACGAGCAGTACTTC CASSLGLSLTGPNEQYF
TRBJ2-2 NA NA TRBV6-5 TGTGCCAGCAGTTACAGGTTCTCCGGGGAGCTGTTTTTT CASSYRFSGELFF
TRBJ2-7 TRBD2 once TRBV6-5 TGTGCCAGCAGTTATCTCCTAACGGGAGGGCCGACCGAGCAGTACTTC CASSYLLTGGPTEQYF
TRBJ2-3 NA NA TRBV16 TGTGCCAGCAGCCAATCGGAAAGGATCACAGATACGCAGTATTTT CASSQSERITDTQYF
TRBJ2-7 NA few TRBV5-1 TGCGCCAGCAGCTGGGTTACAGGGATTAACGAGCAGTACTTC CASSWVTGINEQYF
TRBJ2-1 NA NA TRBV28 TGTGCCAGCAGGGACTTAACAGCGGCTTCGAACAATGAGCAGTTCTTC CASRDLTAASNNEQFF
TRBJ1-3 TRBD1 NA TRBV4-2 TGTGCCAGCAGCCAAGAGAGCTTAGGACAGGGGCGCCTTAGCTCTGGAAACACCATATATTTT CASSQESLGQGRLSSGNTIYF
TRBJ1-5 TRBD1 NA TRBV10-3 TGTGCCATCAGTCGGGACAGGGGCAGCAATCAGCCCCAGCATTTT CAISRDRGSNQPQHF